Listed below are T cell receptor beta chains from one sample, sequenced in a study of T cells in Graves' hyperthyroidism and ophthalmopathy. TCRdb processed the multiplex PCR reads anew with MiXCR; each CDR3 protein has one entry. Of a few hundred thousand distinct CDR3 sequences in the sample, about 15% were seen once. Source material: blood. These receptor sequences come from a woman in her thirties with Graves' ophthalmopathy. Each CDR3 is given with its conserved first and last residue. A D gene is named only where the DNA matches it firmly. Size values are once, few and many counts, or a class for expanded clones, and some rows have none.

V: TRBV24-1; D: NA; size: many; J: TRBJ1-2; DNA: TGTGCCACCAGTGAGGCGGACCTTACCTATGGCTACACCTTC; CDR3: CATSEADLTYGYTF
V: TRBV20-1; D: TRBD1; size: many; J: TRBJ1-5; DNA: TGCAGTGCTATTCGTTGGGACAGGGGGGATCAGCCCCAGCATTTT; CDR3: CSAIRWDRGDQPQHF
V: TRBV28; D: NA; size: many; J: TRBJ1-3; DNA: TGTGCCAGCACCGACTGGGCACACACCATATATTTT; CDR3: CASTDWAHTIYF
V: TRBV6-5; D: TRBD1; size: few; J: TRBJ2-2; DNA: TGTGCCAGCAGCTACCACAGGGGCCTAGGGGTCGGGGAGCTGTTTTTT; CDR3: CASSYHRGLGVGELFF
V: TRBV6-1; D: NA; size: many; J: TRBJ1-5; DNA: TGTGCCAGCAGTTATCACCCGGGGCAGCCCCAGCATTTT; CDR3: CASSYHPGQPQHF
V: TRBV7-3; D: TRBD2; size: few; J: TRBJ2-1; DNA: TGTGCCAGCAGCTTACTGGCGGGGGGCTTCTACAATGAGCAGTTCTTC; CDR3: CASSLLAGGFYNEQFF
V: TRBV14; D: TRBD1; size: few; J: TRBJ1-2; DNA: TGTGCCAGCAGCCAAACAGGGGGTAGAGTAAACTATGGCTACACCTTC; CDR3: CASSQTGGRVNYGYTF
V: TRBV4-1; D: TRBD1; size: NA; J: TRBJ2-7; DNA: TGCGCCAGCAGCCAATCCGGACCAGGGGGTCGCGAGCAGTACTTC; CDR3: CASSQSGPGGREQYF
V: TRBV9; D: NA; size: many; J: TRBJ1-2; DNA: TGTGCCAGCAGCGTAGGTGCAGGGAACTATGGCTACACCTTC; CDR3: CASSVGAGNYGYTF
V: TRBV29-1; D: NA; size: few; J: TRBJ2-3; DNA: TGCAGCGTTGAAGTTTACGGTTTCTCAGATACGCAGTATTTT; CDR3: CSVEVYGFSDTQYF
V: TRBV6-1; D: TRBD1; size: many; J: TRBJ1-6; DNA: TGTGCCAGCAGTGTCAACAGGGGGCGAGGAGGGGGTTCACCCCTCCACTTT; CDR3: CASSVNRGRGGGSPLHF
V: TRBV24-1; D: NA; size: many; J: TRBJ1-2; DNA: TGTGCCACCAGTGATACAGCTTCTGGCAAAGCTAACTATGGCTACACCTTC; CDR3: CATSDTASGKANYGYTF
V: TRBV6-1; D: TRBD1; size: NA; J: TRBJ2-1; DNA: TGTGCCAGCAGTGAAAGTCAGGGGGTCTACAATGAGCAGTTCTTC; CDR3: CASSESQGVYNEQFF